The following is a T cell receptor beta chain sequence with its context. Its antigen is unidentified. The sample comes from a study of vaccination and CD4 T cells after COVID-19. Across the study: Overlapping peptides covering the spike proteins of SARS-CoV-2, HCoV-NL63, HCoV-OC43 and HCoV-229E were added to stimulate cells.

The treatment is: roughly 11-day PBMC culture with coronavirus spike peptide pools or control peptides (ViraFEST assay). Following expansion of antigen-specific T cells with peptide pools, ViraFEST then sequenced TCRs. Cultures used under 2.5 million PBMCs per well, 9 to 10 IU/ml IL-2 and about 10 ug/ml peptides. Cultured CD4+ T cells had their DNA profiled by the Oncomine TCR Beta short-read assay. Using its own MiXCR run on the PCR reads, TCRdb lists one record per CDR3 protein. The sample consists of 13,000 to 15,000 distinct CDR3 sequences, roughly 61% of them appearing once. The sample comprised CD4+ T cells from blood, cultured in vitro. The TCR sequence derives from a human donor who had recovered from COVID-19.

In nucleotides, the CDR3 is TGTGCCAGCAACGACCCAGGGCCCGGGGAGCTGTTTTTT. Its translation is CASNDPGPGELFF. The rearrangement joins TRBV7-2 to TRBJ2-2, with a tentative D call TRBD1 (5 bases). This CDR3 has 13 residues. Germline CDR1 reads SGHTA; CDR2 reads FQGNSA. V was trimmed by 7 bases and J by 6 bases, leaving 12 bases between them.